This T cell receptor (beta chain) appears in the sequencing data of a study of T-cell memory formation after mild COVID-19 (dated by TCRdb to 2020 to 2022). About the study as a whole: Most TCR sequence clusters were specific to one of the two donors. In a couple of donors, T-cell clones that expanded and contracted after mild COVID-19 were followed by sequencing TCRalpha and TCRbeta repertoires longitudinally. Two young, previously healthy adult volunteers, one female and one male, were included in the cohort.

As encoded in the germline V gene, CDR1 is SGHTA while CDR2 is FQGNSA. CDR3 length: 16 amino acids, cysteine to phenylalanine. The only DNA kept is the CDR3, 48 bases in frame from the first base. Trimming at the junction amounts to 5 bases on V and 6 bases on J, and the germline ends lie 22 bases apart. Study-wide findings and limitations: Balanced CD4/CD8 phenotypes were observed for clones contracting from day 15 to 85, whereas a bias towards CD4+ was observed for a second wave of clones expanding from day 15 to 37. SARS-CoV-2 specificity was not confirmed for the second-wave clones peaking on day 37. Contracting CD4+ clones were located mainly in the CM and EM memory subsets, whereas CD8+ clones were found to be enriched in EMRA. Some responding clones were detected in pre-infection memory, suggesting pre-existing cross-reactive memory T cells joined the SARS-CoV-2 response. Only two mild cases were covered by the study, and larger cohorts that include severe cases with pre-infection samples were considered necessary.

These reads were obtained on an Illumina NovaSeq 6000. TCRalpha and TCRbeta cDNA libraries were built by 5'RACE with constant-segment primers, adding sample barcodes and unique molecular identifiers. Trizol reagent was used to extract RNA from every sample. Libraries were amplified in two PCR steps, with a second sample barcode and Illumina TruSeq adapters added in the second step. Sequencing of the libraries was done on an Illumina NovaSeq, producing 2 x 150 bp paired-end reads. On the authors' methods: With migec v1.2.7, reads were demultiplexed and then collapsed into UMI-guided consensus sequences. With mixcr v2.1.11, UMI consensuses were aligned to TRA and TRB V and J templates and assembled into clonotypes. A clonotype was counted as expanded or contracted only when both edgeR and NoisET called the clonotype significant, with the noise models trained on biological replicates. For edgeR calls, the cutoffs were a false discovery rate-adjusted p below 0.01 and a log2 fold-change threshold of 1. As an exploratory analysis of dynamics, PCA with hierarchical clustering was applied to max-normalized trajectories of the 1000 most abundant clonotypes. Each responding clone was given a CD4 or CD8 phenotype based on the CD4+ and CD8+ repertoires, which had been sequenced separately. TCRdb reprocessing: public reads trimmed at Q25 with fastp, clones called with MiXCR, in-frame beta chains kept. Rows merge per CDR3 protein into single entries with the most common DNA and genes. TCRdb, rather than the study authors, made the V and J calls. For this sample the table gives just under 150,000 distinct CDR3 sequences, of which about 5.5% were detected only once. Together, the top ten hold more than 2% of the sample.

PBMCs were isolated by Ficoll-Paque density gradient centrifugation. There are many counts of this clonotype. It lacks a known antigen. Per-base qualities were not stored, and no clone one base away is much larger. Here the chain combines TRBV7-2 and TRBJ1-2, and possibly TRBD1, on 5 matching bases. The sequencing input was PBMCs or a T cell subset sorted from them (not recorded which). This receptor was identified in an adult woman who had mild COVID-19 (a few samples of this study predate the infection). The sample titles of this study are shuffled in the database, so cell type and time point are left out; the donor was told from shared clones. The CDR3 loop reads CASSIKTGTKENGYTF. The nucleotide sequence reads as follows: TGTGCCAGCAGCATAAAGACCGGGACCAAGGAAAATGGCTACACCTTC.